These 17 T cell receptor beta chains were all obtained from the same sample, sequenced in a study of prognosis after radiotherapy for stage I lung cancer. Amplification of the TCR beta CDR3 (from genomic DNA) was done by two-round multiplex PCR. Amplification during the initial PCR round employed primers specific to each TRBV and TRBJ gene. MiXCR was run by TCRdb on the multiplex PCR reads, yielding one entry per CDR3 protein. The data hold roughly 26,000 distinct CDR3 sequences, with around 30% observed a single time. The sample here was PBMCs, taken before or after stereotactic body radiation therapy (not recorded which). Source of these receptors: a donor at least 50 years old with non-small cell lung cancer.

Ten or more counts support this clonotype. V and J are TRBV20-1 and TRBJ1-5; maybe TRBD1 (5 bases). CDR1 DFQATT and CDR2 SNEGSKA come from the germline V gene (reference sequence). The V end lost 5 bases, the J end lost 4 bases, and 21 bases lay between the germline ends. This CDR3 contains 16 residues. The CDR3 is CSAQIQGSRPNQPQHF. CDR3 coding DNA: TGCAGTGCTCAAATCCAGGGAAGCAGGCCGAATCAGCCCCAGCATTTT.

This clonotype was seen many times. J is TRBJ2-7 and V is TRBV25-1; D perhaps matches TRBD1 (6 bases). The CDR3 totals 15 residues. Germline CDR1 and CDR2: MGHDK and SYGVNS. V dropped 2 bases and J dropped 6 bases, with 17 bases sitting between them. The CDR3 DNA sequence: TGTGCCAGCAGTGAACCTGGGACACCCCCAAGCGAGCAGTACTTC. It codes for CASSEPGTPPSEQYF.

This clonotype was found many times. CDR3: CASTELASYNEQFF. The CDR3 DNA sequence: TGTGCCAGCACCGAACTAGCCTCCTACAATGAGCAGTTCTTC. This chain links TRBV6-1 with TRBJ2-1, with D tentatively TRBD2 (6 bases). V was shortened by 7 bases and J by 0 bases, with 10 bases between the two germline ends. CDR3 length: 14 amino acids. Germline CDR1 and CDR2: MNHNS and SASEGT.

This clonotype was recorded many times. The chain combines TRBV27 with TRBJ1-4; D not resolved. Germline-derived CDR1 and CDR2 are MNHEY and SMNVEV (reference sequence). Trimming shortened V by 7 bases and J by 8 bases, and 11 bases separated the two germline ends. CDR3 length equals 12 residues. In DNA form, the CDR3 reads TGTGCCAGCACTCGAAGAGGGGAAAAACTGTTTTTT. It encodes CASTRRGEKLFF.

At least ten counts were recorded for this clonotype. The V gene is TRBV20-1, the J gene TRBJ1-2, with 9 bases fitting TRBD1. CDR1 and CDR2 from the germline V gene are DFQATT and SNEGSKA (reference sequence). The CDR3 is made up of 15 amino acids. V lost 0 bases, J lost 2 bases, and 4 bases stayed unmatched. In nucleotides, the CDR3 is TGCAGTGCTAGAGATCAGGGACAGGGAAACTATGGCTACACCTTC. As protein: CSARDQGQGNYGYTF.

To note about this clonotype: Since a far larger clone is one base different, this is likely a read error. CDR3 sequence reads: CASSEGWRAYGYTF. CDR3 nucleotides: TGTGCCAGCAGTGAAGGATGGAGGGCTTACGGCTACACCTTC. V is TRBV6-4 and J is TRBJ1-2; D gene unclear. The CDR3 has 14 residues. The V end lost 3 bases, the J end lost 8 bases, and 16 bases lay between the germline ends. CDR1 and CDR2 from the germline V gene are MRHNA and SNTAGT.

The chain combines TRBV6-2 or TRBV6-3 with TRBJ2-2; the D is unclear. This CDR3 is 16 amino acids long. The V end was cut by 7 bases, the J end by 1 base, with 16 bases between. Germline-derived CDR1 and CDR2 are MNHEY and SVGEGT. The CDR3 is CASIPTVLGNTGELFF. CDR3 sequence (DNA): TGTGCCAGCATCCCCACTGTACTGGGGAACACCGGGGAGCTGTTTTTT.

This clonotype was detected many times. This rearrangement joins TRBV19 to TRBJ1-1, with 8 positions matching TRBD1. V dropped 5 bases and J dropped 1; count of bases not matched to a gene: 3. The CDR3 spans 14 residues. CDR1 and CDR2 from the germline V gene are LNHDA and SQIVND (reference sequence). Here the CDR3 reads CASSFTGGNTEAFF. CDR3 nucleotide sequence: TGTGCCAGTAGTTTTACAGGGGGGAACACTGAAGCTTTCTTT. The variable domain in full, completed from reference TRBV19 and TRBJ1-1, reads DGGITQSPKYLFRKEGQNVTLSCEQNLNHDAMYWYRQDPGQGLRLIYYSQIVNDFQKGDIAEGYSVSREKKESFPLTVTSAQKNPTAFYLCASSFTGGNTEAFFGQGTRLTVV.

This clonotype came up many times. V is TRBV20-1 and J is TRBJ1-1; D not resolved. V was trimmed by 0 bases and J by 2 bases, leaving 7 bases between them. CDR3 length: 13 residues. Per the germline V gene, CDR1 is DFQATT and CDR2 is SNEGSKA (reference sequence). CDR3 nucleotides: TGCAGTGCTAGAGACGGATTCAACACTGAAGCTTTCTTT. Residues: CSARDGFNTEAFF.

Ten or more counts support this clonotype. The rearrangement uses TRBV6-5 and TRBJ1-1, with D maybe TRBD1 (5 bases). Germline V gives CDR1 MNHEY, CDR2 SVGAGI. This CDR3 has 14 amino acids. Trimming removed 4 bases at V and 5 bases at J, with 14 bases between. This CDR3 is CASSSAGPGTEAFF. CDR3 bases: TGTGCCAGCAGTTCCGCAGGCCCAGGGACTGAAGCTTTCTTT.

In its sample, this clonotype was seen many times. This CDR3 is CASSLSSGRGTDTQYF. DNA of the CDR3: TGTGCCAGCAGCTTATCGTCGGGTCGTGGCACAGATACGCAGTATTTT. V is TRBV7-6 and J is TRBJ2-3; D gene ambiguous. Trimming removed 2 bases from V and 1 base from J, with 13 bases in between. The CDR3 consists of 16 residues. Germline-derived CDR1 and CDR2 are SGHVS and FNYEAQ. The entire variable domain, with the rest obtained from reference TRBV7-6 and TRBJ2-3, is as follows: GAGVSQSPRYKVTKRGQDVALRCDPISGHVSLYWYRQALGQGPEFLTYFNYEAQQDKSGLPNDRFSAERPEGSISTLTIQRTEQRDSAMYRCASSLSSGRGTDTQYFGPGTRLTVL.

V and J are TRBV6-4 and TRBJ2-6, with TRBD1 as a possible D gene (6 bases). V was trimmed by 0 bases and J by 2 bases, leaving 8 bases between them. Germline CDR1 is MRHNA and CDR2 is SNTAGT. The CDR3 is 16 amino acids. As DNA, the CDR3 is TGTGCCAGCAGTGACTCACACAGGGCTGGGGCCAACGTCCTGACTTTC. It codes for CASSDSHRAGANVLTF.

Many counts were recorded for this clonotype. This chain connects TRBV10-3 to TRBJ2-7, with 10 positions matching TRBD1. Trimming removed 3 bases from V and 5 bases from J; junction bases left unmatched: 7. The CDR3 runs 15 residues. Germline V CDR1 and CDR2: ENHRY, SYGVKD. For the CDR3, the DNA is TGTGCCATCAGTGACCCTCGACAGGGGGCGGACGAGCAGTACTTC. This codes for CAISDPRQGADEQYF.

About this clonotype itself: The junction and the germline gene differ at one end; a read error may be behind it. The chain couples TRBV19 to TRBJ1-5; tentatively, D is TRBD1 (6 bases). The CDR3 covers 14 residues. From germline, CDR1 is LNHDA and CDR2 SQIVND (reference sequence). The CDR3 loop reads CASRAGAGNQPHHF. As DNA, the CDR3 is TGTGCCAGTAGGGCAGGGGCGGGTAATCAGCCCCATCATTTT.

The table lists this clonotype with a few counts. This may come from a read error, since a much larger clone is one base off. The rearrangement joins TRBV10-3 to TRBJ1-4, with D perhaps matching TRBD1 (5 bases). CDR3 length equals 12 residues. V was trimmed by 4 bases and J by 6 bases, leaving 6 bases between them. Per germline, CDR1 ENHRY and CDR2 SYGVKD. CDR3 amino acids: CAISGDDEKLFF. The CDR3 nucleotides read TGTGCCATCAGTGGGGACGATGAAAAACTGTTTTTT.

Regarding this clonotype: A single base is all that separates this from a far larger clone, so a read error is likely. The chain uses TRBV6-4 and TRBJ2-7, with D perhaps TRBD1 or TRBD2 (5 bases each). There are 15 residues in the CDR3. CDR1 and CDR2 (germline): MRHNA, SNTAGT. The CDR3: CACSESGTGSYEQYF. The CDR3, as DNA: TGTGCCTGCAGTGAATCCGGGACGGGATCTTACGAGCAGTACTTC.

This clonotype has just a few counts. A much larger clone is a single base away; this may be a read error. CDR3 DNA: TGTGCCAGCAGCGGGGGACAGGGGGCAGGGGAGACCCAGTGCTTC. Translation gives CASSGGQGAGETQCF. V and J are TRBV9 and TRBJ2-5, with 12 bases lining up with TRBD1. The CDR3 contains 15 residues. Per the germline V gene, CDR1 is SGDLS and CDR2 is YYNGEE.